Reported below is one TCR beta chain. Its cognate antigen is unknown. This entry comes from a study of metastatic and nonmetastatic thyroid tumors. Study at large: Both malignant and benign thyroid patients supplied peripheral blood and tumor or nodule tissue samples, across which the repertoires of these patients were then compared. General study findings and limits: Malignant tumors reportedly showed significantly higher TCR beta diversity than benign nodules in both blood and tumor.

In the source study's methods: Variation in CDR3 across clinicopathological groups served as the basis for constructing a distant-metastasis classifier in papillary thyroid cancer. MiXCR re-clonotyped the PCR reads for TCRdb. TCRdb assigned the V and J calls; the authors' analysis was not used. This sample has around 23,000 clones; roughly 24% occur once, and the top ten carry 5.4%. The V and J ends lost 0 bases and 3 bases respectively, with 10 bases between them. The CDR3 is made up of 15 amino acids. Germline values: CDR1 SGHNT, CDR2 YYREEE (reference sequence). All patients reached thyroid surgery having received no treatment beforehand.

This chain uses TRBV5-4 with TRBJ2-1, with D uncertain. The receptor's source is a female donor with papillary thyroid cancer or a benign thyroid nodule (not recorded which). Some clones in this sample may be carry-over from other donors' samples. The sample taken for sequencing was tumor tissue. DNA of the CDR3: TGTGCCAGCAGCTTGGCCCCCACTATCTACAATGAGCAGTTCTTC. As protein: CASSLAPTIYNEQFF. The complete variable domain, with remaining parts taken from reference TRBV5-4 and TRBJ2-1, reads ETGVTQSPTHLIKTRGQQVTLRCSSQSGHNTVSWYQQALGQGPQFIFQYYREEENGRGNFPPRFSGLQFPNYSSELNVNALELDDSALYLCASSLAPTIYNEQFFGPGTRLTVL.